This entry lists 26 T cell receptor beta chains sequenced from one sample in a study of Ad26.COV2.S vaccination and SARS-CoV-2 variants. Treatment specified: some 19 received Ad26.COV2.S at low or high dose, single or two shots; 5 received placebo; per-sample allocation not given. Collection of the samples took place on day 63 after the first injection of vaccine or placebo. Using immunoSEQ multiplex PCR, the repertoire was profiled, and TCRdb retains in-frame clones only, with some absent. The table includes more than 250,000 clones, roughly 86% detected once. Specimen: peripheral blood, collected in a trial of Ad26.COV2.S vaccine versus placebo. The receptors were gathered from a person between 18 and 60 years old who received the Ad26.COV2.S COVID-19 vaccine or a placebo.

The V and J genes are TRBV6-2 or TRBV6-3 and TRBJ1-1; the D is unclear. The CDR3 is made up of 16 amino acids. CDR1 MNHEY and CDR2 SVGEGT come from the germline V gene. Trimming took 2 bases from V and 0 from J, leaving 13 bases between them. CDR3 sequence (DNA): TGTGCCAGCAGTTACCCAATAGAACACCTGAACACTGAAGCTTTCTTT. It translates to CASSYPIEHLNTEAFF.

With regard to this clone: At the DNA level, this CDR3 is encoded by other sequences in the same sample as well. This chain uses TRBV7-9 with TRBJ1-1, with D possibly being TRBD1 (5 bases). Per germline, CDR1 SEHNR and CDR2 FQNEAQ (reference sequence). This CDR3 spans 13 amino acids. V dropped 3 bases and J dropped 1 base, with 6 bases sitting between them. Here the CDR3 reads CASSFRENTEAFF. Written as DNA, the CDR3 is TGTGCCAGCAGCTTCAGGGAGAACACTGAAGCTTTCTTT.

This chain connects TRBV9 to TRBJ1-5; 12 bases are a match to TRBD1. Germline CDR1 SGDLS, CDR2 YYNGEE. Trimming removed 4 bases from V and 6 bases from J; junction bases left unmatched: 5. CDR3 length: 15 residues. This CDR3 is CASSPGTGGFQPQHF. The DNA for the CDR3 is TGTGCCAGCAGCCCCGGGACAGGGGGCTTTCAGCCCCAGCATTTT.

V is TRBV10-1 and J is TRBJ1-1; 9 nucleotides line up with TRBD1. CDR3 length: 15 amino acids. V lost 6 bases and J lost 6; bases outside the gene matches: 11. The germline V gene has CDR1 WNHNN and CDR2 SYGVQD (reference sequence). This CDR3 reads CASRSQPWTGAEAFF. The CDR3 region has the DNA TGCGCCAGCAGGAGCCAACCCTGGACAGGGGCTGAAGCTTTCTTT.

This chain joins TRBV29-1 and TRBJ1-2; 10 nucleotides line up with TRBD1. The trim removed 6 bases at V and 3 bases at J, leaving 10 bases unmatched. Per the germline V gene, CDR1 is SQVTM and CDR2 is ANQGSEA. CDR3 length equals 15 residues. CDR3 DNA: TGCAGCGTAGCTCTGACAGGGGGCGCCGACTATGGCTACACCTTC. This gives the protein CSVALTGGADYGYTF.

The V gene is TRBV3-1 (or the pseudogene TRBV3-2), the J gene TRBJ1-3; 8 bases match TRBD1. The CDR3 spans 15 residues. The V and J ends lost 4 bases and 0 bases, in that order; junction bases with no gene match: 2. Germline CDR1 and CDR2: LGHDT and YNNKEL (reference sequence). The CDR3: CASSRQGNSGNTIYF. The CDR3, as DNA: TGTGCCAGCAGCCGACAGGGGAACTCTGGAAACACCATATATTTT.

The rearrangement joins TRBV24-1 to TRBJ2-2, with 11 bases that match TRBD1. The CDR3 has 16 residues. Germline assignment: CDR1 KGHDR and CDR2 SFDVKD. V dropped 4 bases and J dropped 7; count of bases not matched to a gene: 7. The CDR3 sequence: CATSDPGTGGGGELFF. The CDR3 DNA follows: TGTGCCACCAGTGACCCCGGGACAGGGGGAGGCGGGGAGCTGTTTTTT.

The chain has TRBV15 and TRBJ1-1; 7 bases are shared with TRBD1. Losses at the gene ends were 2 bases for V and 6 bases for J; bases not matched to a gene: 6. Germline-derived CDR1 and CDR2 are LNHNV and YYDKDF (reference sequence). CDR3 length: 14 residues. CDR3 in DNA: TGTGCCACCAGCAGACGTAGGGGGCTCGCTGAAGCTTTCTTT. This encodes CATSRRRGLAEAFF.

This chain connects TRBV5-1 to TRBJ2-2, with TRBD1 matching 8 bases. CDR1 SGHRS and CDR2 YFSETQ come from the germline V gene. With 2 bases clipped from V and 3 bases from J, the junction kept 6 bases outside the gene matches. This CDR3 is built from 16 residues. The CDR3 DNA sequence: TGCGCCAGCAGCTTTCCAGGGGGCGGAGACACCGGGGAGCTGTTTTTT. Amino acids: CASSFPGGGDTGELFF.

The chain carries TRBV6-1 and TRBJ1-2; D might be TRBD1 (6 bases). CDR1 and CDR2 (germline): MNHNS, SASEGT. The CDR3 consists of 16 residues. Trimming stripped 4 bases from V and 8 bases from J, with 23 bases between. CDR3 DNA: TGTGCCAGCAGTGTTGGGCCCCAGGGGTCCGTGGGAGGCTACACCTTC. It specifies CASSVGPQGSVGGYTF.

The rearrangement uses TRBV5-4 and TRBJ2-1; possibly TRBD1 for D (5 bases). Trimming left V 1 base short and J 5 bases short, with 13 bases between. Germline CDR1 SGHNT, CDR2 YYREEE (reference sequence). This CDR3 is built from 15 residues. CDR3 protein: CASSLSQGPHNEQFF. CDR3 sequence (DNA): TGTGCCAGCAGCTTGAGCCAGGGTCCTCACAATGAGCAGTTCTTC.

This clone appeared once. The chain employs TRBV11-2 and TRBJ2-7; D is undetermined. The ends were cut back, 3 bases at V and 0 bases at J, with 6 bases in the middle. CDR1 and CDR2 from the germline V gene are SGHAT and FQNNGV. This CDR3 contains 13 residues. In DNA form, the CDR3 reads TGTGCCAGCAGCTTGGCGGTCTCCTACGAGCAGTACTTC. Its translation is CASSLAVSYEQYF.

This CDR3 reads CASTWGAETQYF. CDR3 in DNA: TGTGCCAGCACTTGGGGGGCAGAGACCCAGTACTTC. The chain joins TRBV6-5 to TRBJ2-5; the D call may be TRBD1 or TRBD2 (6 bases each). Between the trimmed V and J ends, which lost 7 bases and 4 bases, there was a span of 10 bases. Germline loops: CDR1 MNHEY, CDR2 SVGAGI. This CDR3 contains 12 residues.

The chain couples TRBV14 to TRBJ1-2; 7 nucleotides agree with TRBD1. The CDR3 has 13 amino acids. Germline trimming cut 0 bases from V and 5 bases from J; bases unmatched to any gene: 0. Germline V gene sequence: CDR1 SGHDN, CDR2 FVKESK. As DNA, the CDR3 is TGTGCCAGCAGCCAAGAGACAGGGTATGGCTACACCTTC. Amino acid sequence: CASSQETGYGYTF.

V is TRBV7-2 and J is TRBJ2-7; tentatively, D is TRBD2 (6 bases). CDR1 is SGHTA, CDR2 FQGNSA, per germline. V lost 1 base, J lost 2 bases, and 9 bases lay in between. This CDR3 comprises 14 residues. The CDR3 bases are TGTGCCAGCAGCTTAGAGGCGGGAACCTACGAGCAGTACTTC. Protein: CASSLEAGTYEQYF. Full variable domain (outside the CDR3, taken from reference TRBV7-2 and TRBJ2-7): GAGVSQSPSNKVTEKGKDVELRCDPISGHTALYWYRQSLGQGLEFLIYFQGNSAPDKSGLPSDRFSAERTGGSVSTLTIQRTQQEDSAVYLCASSLEAGTYEQYFGPGTRLTVT.

The chain uses TRBV7-9 and TRBJ1-1; weak D call: TRBD1 (5 bases). Germline lookup yields CDR1 SEHNR and CDR2 FQNEAQ (reference sequence). The CDR3 runs 15 residues. V was shortened by 3 bases and J by 6 bases, with 17 bases between the two germline ends. The CDR3 nucleotides read TGTGCCAGCAGCTTTTGGCGGGGCGATGCCTCTGAAGCTTTCTTT. Translation gives CASSFWRGDASEAFF.

Comments on this clone: Within the sample, other DNA sequences also encode this same CDR3. The V call is TRBV18, the J call TRBJ1-1; TRBD1 matches 9 bases. V was clipped by 3 bases and J by 0 bases; unmatched bases: 2. This CDR3 is built from 15 residues. Germline assignment: CDR1 KGHSH and CDR2 LQKENI. CDR3 DNA: TGTGCCAGCTCACCGGGGACAGGGATGAACACTGAAGCTTTCTTT. It encodes CASSPGTGMNTEAFF.

CDR3 sequence (DNA): TGTGCCAGCAGTAAGAGGACTATGAAAGAGACCCAGTACTTC. Amino acids: CASSKRTMKETQYF. This chain connects TRBV6-2 or TRBV6-3 to TRBJ2-5; weak D call: TRBD2 (6 bases). The V and J ends lost 5 bases and 3 bases respectively, with 13 bases between them. Germline values: CDR1 MNHEY, CDR2 SVGEGT. CDR3 length: 14 residues.

CDR3 region: CASSLAGPSVNTEAFF. The CDR3 coding sequence is TGCGCCAGCAGCTTGGCCGGTCCCTCAGTGAACACTGAAGCTTTCTTT. V is TRBV5-1 and J is TRBJ1-1, with D unclear. CDR1 is SGHRS and CDR2 is YFSETQ in the germline V gene. The CDR3 runs 16 residues. V was shortened by 0 bases and J by 0 bases, with 12 bases between the two germline ends.

This chain connects TRBV20-1 to TRBJ1-2, with TRBD1 identical over 7 bases. From germline, CDR1 is DFQATT and CDR2 SNEGSKA (reference sequence). CDR3 size: 12 residues. The V and J ends lost 3 bases and 8 bases, in that order; junction bases with no gene match: 6. The CDR3 DNA sequence: TGCAGTGCTAGTTACAGGGGTTGGGGCTACACCTTC. Translating gives CSASYRGWGYTF.

The V gene is TRBV18, the J gene TRBJ2-2; D not certain. Per germline, CDR1 KGHSH and CDR2 LQKENI. Trimming cost V 0 bases and J 2 bases, with 19 bases left between them. The CDR3 extends over 19 amino acids. The CDR3 here is CASSPPWKRFTTNTGELFF. The CDR3 DNA sequence: TGTGCCAGCTCACCACCGTGGAAGCGCTTTACCACAAACACCGGGGAGCTGTTTTTT. The full variable domain, rest sourced from reference TRBV18 and TRBJ2-2, is NAGVMQNPRHLVRRRGQEARLRCSPMKGHSHVYWYRQLPEEGLKFMVYLQKENIIDESGMPKERFSAEFPKEGPSILRIQQVVRGDSAAYFCASSPPWKRFTTNTGELFFGEGSRLTVL.

The V and J genes are TRBV4-1 and TRBJ2-5; either TRBD1 or TRBD2 may supply D (6 bases each). The CDR3 has 17 amino acids. Germline values: CDR1 MGHRA, CDR2 YSYEKL. Trimming cost V 0 bases and J 1 base, with 15 bases left between them. The CDR3 region is CASSQDLGGSPQETQYF. CDR3 coding DNA: TGCGCCAGCAGCCAAGATTTGGGGGGCAGCCCCCAAGAGACCCAGTACTTC.

V and J are TRBV4-1 and TRBJ1-1; D possibly corresponds to TRBD1 (5 bases). V lost 6 bases to trimming and J lost 1 base, with 15 bases between them. Germline V lookup: CDR1 MGHRA, CDR2 YSYEKL. The CDR3 has 15 amino acids. The CDR3 DNA reads as TGCGCCAGCAGGCGGCCGGGACGCACGAACACTGAAGCTTTCTTT. Its translation is CASRRPGRTNTEAFF.

The chain joins TRBV12-3 or TRBV12-4 to TRBJ1-1; possible D gene TRBD1, 5 bases. This CDR3 contains 12 residues. Trimming pared 3 bases from V and 8 bases from J, leaving 10 bases between. The CDR3 DNA reads TGTGCCAGCAGTTTGGGTGCAGGGGAAGCTTTCTTT. Protein product: CASSLGAGEAFF.

The chain carries TRBV5-4 and TRBJ2-5; D tentatively reads TRBD1 or TRBD2 (5 bases each). In germline, CDR1 is SGHNT, CDR2 YYREEE (reference sequence). Trimming took off 4 bases at V and 2 bases at J, with 12 bases between the two ends. The CDR3 is 14 amino acids. CDR3: CASSPGPLQETQYF. The CDR3 nucleotides read TGTGCCAGCAGCCCGGGACCTTTGCAAGAGACCCAGTACTTC.

The chain is built from TRBV27 and TRBJ1-1, with D tentatively TRBD1 (6 bases). CDR3 length equals 14 residues. Trimming took off 2 bases at V and 5 bases at J, with 12 bases between the two ends. CDR1 and CDR2 (germline): MNHEY, SMNVEV (reference sequence). For the CDR3, the DNA is TGTGCCAGCAGTTTAAGGTCAGGGGATACTGAAGCTTTCTTT. It is translated as CASSLRSGDTEAFF.